This note documents a single T cell receptor beta chain sequence. Its antigen is undetermined. These data are taken from a study of shared clonotypes between healthy human individuals. Notes on the study in general: The study generally estimated greater richness for naive than memory subsets.

Genomic DNA belonging to each subset was distributed in equal measure over several immunoSEQ plates. Profiled with immunoSEQ multiplex PCR; TCRdb holds only in-frame clones, not every one. This table holds some 2,400,000 clones, about 94% found once. Sequenced material: naive CD4+ T cells sorted from blood. Subset indicated: CD45RA+ positively selected. This TCR was recovered from a man between 18 and 29 years old in good health.

The CDR3 sequence: CASRGTGRREKLFF. The DNA for the CDR3 is TGTGCCAGCAGGGGGACAGGGCGAAGAGAAAAACTGTTTTTT. The chain is built from TRBV6-5 and TRBJ1-4; 9 nucleotides match TRBD1. This CDR3 is 14 amino acids long. Losses at the gene ends were 6 bases for V and 8 bases for J; bases not matched to a gene: 7. The V gene's germline CDR1 is MNHEY and CDR2 SVGAGI.